Shown below are 10 T cell receptor beta chains from a single sample sequenced in a study of blood T cell repertoires in COVID-19. Method: immunoSEQ multiplex PCR; TCRdb's copy keeps in-frame clones and lacks some. The sample has about 190,000 clones; 80% to 90% are singletons. Sequencing was done on a sample of peripheral blood. These receptors were taken from a man aged 30 to 45 with acute or convalescent COVID-19.

The V call is TRBV24-1, the J call TRBJ2-3; 10 nucleotides line up with TRBD2. Germline CDR1 is KGHDR and CDR2 is SFDVKD. V gave up 3 bases and J gave up 6 bases; unmatched junction bases: 5. The CDR3 consists of 15 residues. CDR3 nucleotides: TGTGCCACCAGTGATCCAGCGGGGGGGCGGGATACGCAGTATTTT. This codes for CATSDPAGGRDTQYF.

J is TRBJ1-2 and V is TRBV5-6; possible D gene TRBD1, 6 bases. The CDR3 covers 14 residues. Trimming cost V 4 bases and J 4 bases, with 14 bases left between them. Germline lookup yields CDR1 SGHDT and CDR2 YYEEEE. In nucleotides, the CDR3 is TGTGCCAGCAGCCGGTCAGGGGCCAGCTATGGCTACACCTTC. It specifies CASSRSGASYGYTF. Together with reference TRBV5-6 and TRBJ1-2, the CDR3 gives the full variable domain: DAGVTQSPTHLIKTRGQQVTLRCSPKSGHDTVSWYQQALGQGPQFIFQYYEEEERQRGNFPDRFSGHQFPNYSSELNVNALLLGDSALYLCASSRSGASYGYTFGSGTRLTVV.

The chain is built from TRBV18 and TRBJ1-1; tentative D call: TRBD1 (5 bases). The V and J ends lost 8 bases and 2 bases respectively, with 9 bases between them. In germline, CDR1 is KGHSH, CDR2 LQKENI. The CDR3 covers 12 residues. CDR3 nucleotides: TGTGCCAGCCGGACACCTAACACTGAAGCTTTCTTT. As protein: CASRTPNTEAFF.

The chain joins TRBV30 to TRBJ1-2, with 9 bases aligning to TRBD1. The CDR3 sequence is 15 residues long. Germline assignment: CDR1 GTSNPN and CDR2 SVGIG (reference sequence). The V segment lost 0 bases and the J segment 0 bases; nucleotides outside the gene matches: 2. The CDR3 protein is CAWSVGTGTNYGYTF. The CDR3 DNA sequence: TGTGCCTGGAGTGTAGGGACAGGGACTAACTATGGCTACACCTTC.

This clone was seen a few times. The CDR3 loop is CASTLTNYGYTF. CDR3 DNA: TGTGCCAGCACCTTAACTAACTATGGCTACACCTTC. The chain couples TRBV28 to TRBJ1-2; D gene uncertain. The CDR3 length is 12 residues. V was shortened by 7 bases and J by 0 bases, with 6 bases between the two germline ends. The germline V gene has CDR1 MDHEN and CDR2 SYDVKM.

The chain is built from TRBV18 and TRBJ2-1, with D possibly being TRBD1 (6 bases). CDR3 length: 16 amino acids. Germline V CDR1 and CDR2: KGHSH, LQKENI. V dropped 5 bases and J dropped 6 bases, with 20 bases sitting between them. Here the CDR3 reads CASSIGKGDWANEQFF. The CDR3 DNA reads TGTGCCAGCTCAATCGGAAAGGGGGATTGGGCCAATGAGCAGTTCTTC.

The chain couples TRBV19 to TRBJ1-1; no clear D. V was cut by 5 bases and J by 0 bases, with 7 bases left in between. Germline values: CDR1 LNHDA, CDR2 SQIVND (reference sequence). The CDR3 totals 13 residues. The DNA for the CDR3 is TGTGCCAGTAGTGAGCAAGTGAACACTGAAGCTTTCTTT. Translated, it gives CASSEQVNTEAFF.

This clone has just one count. The genes are TRBV3-1 (or the pseudogene TRBV3-2) and TRBJ2-7; 11 positions match TRBD2. Trimming at V came to 0 bases and at J to 9 bases, leaving 7 bases not matched to a gene. The germline V gene has CDR1 LGHDT and CDR2 YNNKEL (reference sequence). This CDR3 region has 15 residues. The CDR3 DNA reads as TGTGCCAGCAGCCAAGAGCTTAGCGGGAGGGTTGGGCAGTACTTC. Translating gives CASSQELSGRVGQYF.

This chain uses TRBV18 with TRBJ2-1; weak D call: TRBD2 (6 bases). This CDR3 has 15 residues. The germline gives CDR1 KGHSH, CDR2 LQKENI. V was cut by 6 bases and J by 8 bases, with 20 bases left in between. The CDR3 bases are TGTGCCAGCTCCCCCCCGGGAGAAGCGATACATGAGCAGTTCTTC. Residues: CASSPPGEAIHEQFF.

J is TRBJ1-6 and V is TRBV11-3, with D perhaps matching TRBD1 (5 bases). The germline V gene encodes CDR1 SGHNT and CDR2 YENEEA. The CDR3 has 13 residues. V was trimmed by 4 bases and J by 10 bases, leaving 11 bases between them. The CDR3 reads CASSSDRYSPLHF. CDR3 nucleotide sequence: TGTGCCAGCAGCTCTGACAGATACTCACCCCTCCACTTT.